The clone carrying this TCR beta chain was found a few times. Assay: immunoSEQ multiplex PCR; the TCRdb copy retains only in-frame clones and omits some. This table has 20,000 to 30,000 clones, approximately 88% appearing once. V was clipped by 4 bases and J by 4 bases, with 10 bases between them. Germline V gene sequence: CDR1 SNHLY, CDR2 FYNNEI. The CDR3 has 13 residues. This sample was included in a study of OX40 agonist ivuxolimab in advanced cancers. Background on the study: Averaging about 60 years in age, with a range of roughly 23 to 85, the cohort was 65% to 90% male.

The input for sequencing was CD4+ or CD8+ T cells sorted from blood, taken in a trial of the OX40 agonist ivuxolimab. This chain joins TRBV2 and TRBJ1-2; a weak D match, TRBD1 (5 bases). This receptor was obtained from an adult with an advanced solid tumor such as melanoma, head and neck, liver or kidney cancer. CDR3 DNA: TGTGCCAGCAGTGGACAGTCCACCTATGGCTACACCTTC. Protein: CASSGQSTYGYTF.